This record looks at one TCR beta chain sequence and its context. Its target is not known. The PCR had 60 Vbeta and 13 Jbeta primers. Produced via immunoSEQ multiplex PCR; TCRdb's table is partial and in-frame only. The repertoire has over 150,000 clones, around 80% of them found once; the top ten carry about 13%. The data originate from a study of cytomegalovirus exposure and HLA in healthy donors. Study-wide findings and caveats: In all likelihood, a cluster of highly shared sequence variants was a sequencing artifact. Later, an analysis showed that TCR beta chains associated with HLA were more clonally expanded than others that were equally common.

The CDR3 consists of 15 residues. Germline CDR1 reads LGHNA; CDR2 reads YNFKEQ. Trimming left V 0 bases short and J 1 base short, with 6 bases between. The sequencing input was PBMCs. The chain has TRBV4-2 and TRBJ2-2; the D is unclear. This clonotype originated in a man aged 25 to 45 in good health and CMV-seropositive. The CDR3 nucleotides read TGTGCCAGCAGCCAAGACATACTGAACACCGGGGAGCTGTTTTTT. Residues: CASSQDILNTGELFF.